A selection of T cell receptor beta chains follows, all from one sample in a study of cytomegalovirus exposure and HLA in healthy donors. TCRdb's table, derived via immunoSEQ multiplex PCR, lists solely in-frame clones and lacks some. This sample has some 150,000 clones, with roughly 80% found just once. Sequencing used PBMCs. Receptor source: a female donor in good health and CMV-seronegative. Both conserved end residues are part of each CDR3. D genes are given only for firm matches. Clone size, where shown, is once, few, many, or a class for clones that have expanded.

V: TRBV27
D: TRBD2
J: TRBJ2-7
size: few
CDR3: CASSLTPPGLAKNEQYF
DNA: TGTGCCAGCAGTCTCACCCCCCCGGGACTAGCGAAGAACGAGCAGTACTTC

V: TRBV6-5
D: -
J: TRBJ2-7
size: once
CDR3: CASSRAGTEQYF
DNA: TGTGCCAGCAGCCGGGCGGGGACCGAGCAGTACTTC

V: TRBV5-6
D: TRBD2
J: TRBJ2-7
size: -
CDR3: CASSLDSSGRREQYF
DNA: TGTGCCAGCAGCTTGGATTCTAGCGGGAGACGGGAGCAGTACTTC

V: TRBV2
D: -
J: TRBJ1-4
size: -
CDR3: CASLREVGEKLFF
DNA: TGTGCCAGCCTCAGGGAAGTTGGAGAAAAACTGTTTTTT

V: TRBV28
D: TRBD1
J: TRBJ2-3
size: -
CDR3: CASSLRDRGLSDTQYF
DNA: TGTGCCAGCAGTTTAAGGGACAGGGGGCTCTCAGATACGCAGTATTTT

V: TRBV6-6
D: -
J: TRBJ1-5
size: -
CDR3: CASTLWGGDQPQHF
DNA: TGTGCCAGCACCCTTTGGGGGGGAGATCAGCCCCAGCATTTT

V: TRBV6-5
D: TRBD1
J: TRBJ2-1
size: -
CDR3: CASSPDRGPYNEQFF
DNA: TGTGCCAGCAGTCCCGACAGGGGCCCCTACAATGAGCAGTTCTTC

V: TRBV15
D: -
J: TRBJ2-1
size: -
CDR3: CATSSAIQGYEQFF
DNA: TGTGCCACCAGCAGCGCTATACAGGGATATGAGCAGTTCTTC

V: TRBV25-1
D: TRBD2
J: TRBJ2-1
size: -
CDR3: CASSLGGPGNEQFF
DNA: TGTGCCAGCAGTCTGGGAGGGCCGGGGAATGAGCAGTTCTTC

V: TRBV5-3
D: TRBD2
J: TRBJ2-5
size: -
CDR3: CARAGGEETQYF
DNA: TGTGCCAGAGCGGGGGGAGAAGAGACCCAGTACTTC

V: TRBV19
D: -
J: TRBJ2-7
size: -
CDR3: CASSMAAEISYEQYF
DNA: TGTGCCAGTAGTATGGCAGCGGAGATCTCCTACGAGCAGTACTTC

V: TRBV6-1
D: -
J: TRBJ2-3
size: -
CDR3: CASSERGSFPDTQYF
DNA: TGTGCCAGCAGTGAAAGGGGGTCTTTCCCAGATACGCAGTATTTT

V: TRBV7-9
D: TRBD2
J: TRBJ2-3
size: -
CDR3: CASSSGRAGTDTQYF
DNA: TGTGCCAGCAGTAGCGGGAGGGCTGGCACAGATACGCAGTATTTT

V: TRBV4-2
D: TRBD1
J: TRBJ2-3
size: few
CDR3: CASSQDLGTGTDTQYF
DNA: TGTGCCAGCAGCCAAGATCTCGGGACAGGCACAGATACGCAGTATTTT

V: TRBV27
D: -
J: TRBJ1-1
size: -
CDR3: CASRPQGKGTEAFF
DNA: TGTGCCAGCAGACCTCAGGGTAAGGGCACTGAAGCTTTCTTT

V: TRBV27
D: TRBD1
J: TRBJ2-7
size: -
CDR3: CASSTRTGDTYEQYF
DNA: TGTGCCAGCAGTACGAGGACAGGGGATACCTACGAGCAGTACTTC

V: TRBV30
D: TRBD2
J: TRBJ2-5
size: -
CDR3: CAWSPIAGEWTQYF
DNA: TGTGCCTGGAGTCCAATAGCGGGAGAATGGACCCAGTACTTC

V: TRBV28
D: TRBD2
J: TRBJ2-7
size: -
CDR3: CASRLWVGLGAYEQYF
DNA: TGTGCCAGCAGGTTATGGGTGGGACTAGGAGCCTACGAGCAGTACTTC

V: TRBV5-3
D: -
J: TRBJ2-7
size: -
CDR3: CARSFRDSPGDEQYF
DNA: TGTGCCAGAAGCTTCAGAGACAGTCCGGGGGACGAGCAGTACTTC

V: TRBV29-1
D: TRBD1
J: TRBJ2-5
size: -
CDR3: CSARRGQAETQYF
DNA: TGCAGCGCCCGACGGGGACAGGCGGAGACCCAGTACTTC

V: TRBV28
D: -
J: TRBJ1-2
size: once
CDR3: CASSPGGGENYGYTF
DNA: TGTGCCAGCAGCCCGGGGGGGGGCGAGAACTATGGCTACACCTTC

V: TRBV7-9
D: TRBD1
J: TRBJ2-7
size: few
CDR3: CASSFKDRVAEQYF
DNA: TGTGCCAGCAGCTTTAAGGACAGGGTAGCCGAGCAGTACTTC

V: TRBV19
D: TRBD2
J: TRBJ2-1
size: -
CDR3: CASNPLASGHNEQFF
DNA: TGTGCCAGTAATCCCCTGGCTAGCGGGCACAATGAGCAGTTCTTC

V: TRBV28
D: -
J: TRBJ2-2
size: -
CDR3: CASNPLGGANTGELFF
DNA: TGTGCCAGCAACCCCTTGGGGGGGGCTAACACCGGGGAGCTGTTTTTT

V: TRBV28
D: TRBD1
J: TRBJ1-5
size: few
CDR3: CASSLSAGGQPQHF
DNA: TGTGCCAGCAGTTTAAGCGCAGGGGGACAGCCCCAGCATTTT

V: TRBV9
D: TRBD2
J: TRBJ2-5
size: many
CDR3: CASSVYGGSGETQYF
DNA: TGTGCCAGCAGCGTATATGGCGGGAGTGGAGAGACCCAGTACTTC

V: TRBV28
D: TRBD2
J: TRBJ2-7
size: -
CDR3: CASTLAGAGQGEQYF
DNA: TGTGCCAGCACGTTAGCGGGAGCGGGCCAGGGCGAGCAGTACTTC

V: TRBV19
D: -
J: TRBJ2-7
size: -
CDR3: CASSSTDSPYEQYF
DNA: TGTGCCAGTAGTTCAACCGACAGTCCCTACGAGCAGTACTTC

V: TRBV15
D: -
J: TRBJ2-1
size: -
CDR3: CATSRDRTTLLNEQFF
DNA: TGTGCCACCAGCAGAGACCGGACTACCCTCCTCAATGAGCAGTTCTTC

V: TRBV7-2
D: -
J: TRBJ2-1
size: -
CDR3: CASSQQDTSYNEQFF
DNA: TGTGCCAGCAGCCAACAGGACACCTCCTACAATGAGCAGTTCTTC

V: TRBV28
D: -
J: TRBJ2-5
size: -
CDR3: CASSFRQGGTETQYF
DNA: TGTGCCAGCAGTTTCAGGCAGGGGGGAACGGAGACCCAGTACTTC

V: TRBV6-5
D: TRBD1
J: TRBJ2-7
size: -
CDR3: CASSWDRGNEQYF
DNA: TGTGCCAGCAGTTGGGACAGGGGAAACGAGCAGTACTTC